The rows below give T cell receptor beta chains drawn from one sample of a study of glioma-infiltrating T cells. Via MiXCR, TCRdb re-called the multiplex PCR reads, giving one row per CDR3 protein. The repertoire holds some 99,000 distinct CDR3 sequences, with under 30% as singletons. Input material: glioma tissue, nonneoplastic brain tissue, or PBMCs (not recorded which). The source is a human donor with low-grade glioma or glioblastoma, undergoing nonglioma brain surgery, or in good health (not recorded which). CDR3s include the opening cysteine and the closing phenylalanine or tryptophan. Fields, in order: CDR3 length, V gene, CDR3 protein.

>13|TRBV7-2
CASSLRGLDGYTF
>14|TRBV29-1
CSVGGEMGTYGYTF
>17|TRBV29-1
CSVGGGAGRPSTDTQYF
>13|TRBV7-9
CASSFKINQPQHF
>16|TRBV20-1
CSAQIGPLQGSYGYTF
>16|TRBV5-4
CASSAKVSRPAGEQYF
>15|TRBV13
CASSFLAGAAHEQYF
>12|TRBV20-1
CSARENISVAFF
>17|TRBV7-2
CASSLGHPNIYNSPFHF
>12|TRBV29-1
CSVQQGQETQYF
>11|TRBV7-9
CASSRGPWITF
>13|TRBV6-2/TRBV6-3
CASSPKRTGEQFF
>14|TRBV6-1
CASTTGGYSYEQYF
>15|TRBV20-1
CSAREETGEQETQYF
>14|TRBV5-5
CASSTTGVQNTIYF
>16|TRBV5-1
CASSHPTSGVPDTQYF
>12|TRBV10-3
CAISAVDSPLHF
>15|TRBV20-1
CSARLAGEPYNEQFF
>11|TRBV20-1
CSAAQGYEQYF
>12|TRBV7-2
CASSPQTNEQFF
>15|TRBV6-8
CASIYSGQASYEEYF
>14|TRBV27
CASSLQGFNQPQHF
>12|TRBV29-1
CSVLHGAYEQYF
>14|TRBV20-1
CSAYPGRGYNKKFF
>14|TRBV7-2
CASSSRPTKDTQYF
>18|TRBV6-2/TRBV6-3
CASSSFGLAGGRADTQYF
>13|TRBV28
CASRSTMNTEAFF
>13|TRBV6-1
CASRTGTHTEAFF
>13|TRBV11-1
CASSAPVGRGQYF
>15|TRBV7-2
CASSSQTGGNQPQHF
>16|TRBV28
CASSLWDTEGNQPQHF
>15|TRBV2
CASSPRESSYNEQFF
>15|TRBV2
CASSEAGGVADTQYF
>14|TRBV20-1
CSATGTGWVYEQFF
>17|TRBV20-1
CSASRPGLGHSNQPQHF
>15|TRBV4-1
CASSPLAGVTDTQYF
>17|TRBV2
CASSEEFGGQGGSEAFF
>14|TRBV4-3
CASSQDRASYEQYF
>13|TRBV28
CASYIAGVREQFF
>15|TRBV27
CASSFAWSSYNEQFF
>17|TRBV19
CASSRDLDRLSGNTIYF
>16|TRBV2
CASNLQGAGSPETQYF
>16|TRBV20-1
CSAPGTSGSYYYEQYF
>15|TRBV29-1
CSAPIREQNTDTQYF
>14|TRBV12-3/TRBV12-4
CASSLLAGGETQYF
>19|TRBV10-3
CAISEFTGGTTADNQPQHF
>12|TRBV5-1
CASSFGRTEAFF
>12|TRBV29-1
CSVVEGREEAFF
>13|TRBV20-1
CSALRWQQETQYF
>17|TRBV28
CASSPQSHRGLKNEAFF
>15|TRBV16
CASSGLEGINQPQHF
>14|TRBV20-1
CSAQGHHSGNTIYF
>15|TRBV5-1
CASSLEGAGPYEQYF
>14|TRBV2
CASKRSSYNSPLHF
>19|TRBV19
CASVGGSGLADPNTGELFF
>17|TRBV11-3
CASSRTSGGRGTDTQYF
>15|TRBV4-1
CASSLMTGEYGELFF
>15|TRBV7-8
CASSYDRSHTDTQYF